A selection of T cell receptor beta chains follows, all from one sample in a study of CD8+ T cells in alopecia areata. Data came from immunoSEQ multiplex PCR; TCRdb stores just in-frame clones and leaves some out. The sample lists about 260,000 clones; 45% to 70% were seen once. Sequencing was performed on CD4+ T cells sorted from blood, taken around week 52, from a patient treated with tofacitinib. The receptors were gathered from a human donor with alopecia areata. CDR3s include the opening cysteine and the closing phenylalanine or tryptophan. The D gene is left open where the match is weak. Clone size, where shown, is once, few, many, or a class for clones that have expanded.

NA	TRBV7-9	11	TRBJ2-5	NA	CASSLSETQYF	TGTGCCAGCAGCTTATCTGAGACCCAGTACTTC
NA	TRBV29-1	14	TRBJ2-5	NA	CSVQGGLLSETQYF	TGCAGCGTTCAGGGGGGACTACTGTCGGAGACCCAGTACTTC
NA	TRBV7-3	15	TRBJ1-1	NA	CASSLSGSFNTEAFF	TGTGCCAGCAGCTTATCGGGGTCGTTTAACACTGAAGCTTTCTTT
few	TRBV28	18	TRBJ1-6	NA	CASSFGQGLSSYNSPLHF	TGTGCCAGCAGTTTCGGTCAGGGACTCAGCTCCTATAATTCACCCCTCCACTTT
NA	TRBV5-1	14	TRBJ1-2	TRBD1	CASSLGTGKDGYTF	TGCGCCAGCAGCTTGGGGACAGGGAAGGATGGCTACACCTTC
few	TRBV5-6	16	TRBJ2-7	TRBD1	CASSPVGDRDSYEQYF	TGTGCCAGCAGCCCAGTCGGGGACAGGGACTCCTACGAGCAGTACTTC
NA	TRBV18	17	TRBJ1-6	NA	CASSRPSASSYNSPLHF	TGTGCCAGCTCACGCCCCTCGGCAAGCTCCTATAATTCACCCCTCCACTTT
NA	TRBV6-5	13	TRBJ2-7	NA	CASSYNRAGEQYF	TGTGCCAGCAGTTACAACAGGGCGGGGGAGCAGTACTTC
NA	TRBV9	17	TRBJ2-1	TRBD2	CASSVAWGGLVNDEQFF	TGTGCCAGCAGCGTAGCTTGGGGGGGACTCGTTAATGACGAGCAGTTCTTC
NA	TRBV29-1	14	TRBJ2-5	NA	CSAYPQWAQETQYF	TGCAGCGCCTACCCACAGTGGGCTCAAGAGACCCAGTACTTC
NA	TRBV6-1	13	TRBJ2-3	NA	CASILNSGDTQYF	TGTGCCAGCATACTAAACTCGGGAGATACGCAGTATTTT
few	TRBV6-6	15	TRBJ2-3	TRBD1	CASRHGQGRTDTQYF	TGTGCCAGCAGACATGGACAGGGGAGGACAGATACGCAGTATTTT
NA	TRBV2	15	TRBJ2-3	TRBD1	CASSDSDRGTDTQYF	TGTGCCAGCAGTGATTCCGACAGGGGCACAGATACGCAGTATTTT
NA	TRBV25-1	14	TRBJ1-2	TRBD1	CASSKTGVQAGYTF	TGTGCCAGCAGTAAGACAGGGGTTCAGGCTGGCTACACCTTC
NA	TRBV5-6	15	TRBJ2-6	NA	CASSFRANGANVLTF	TGTGCCAGCAGCTTCAGGGCGAACGGGGCCAACGTCCTGACTTTC
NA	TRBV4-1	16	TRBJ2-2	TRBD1	CASSQVDRGGTGELFF	TGCGCCAGCAGCCAAGTGGACAGGGGAGGGACCGGGGAGCTGTTTTTT
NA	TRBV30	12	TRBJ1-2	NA	CAWSSLDYGYTF	TGTGCCTGGAGTTCCTTGGACTATGGCTACACCTTC
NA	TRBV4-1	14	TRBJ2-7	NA	CASSHSRGSYEQYF	TGCGCCAGCAGCCACAGCAGGGGTTCCTACGAGCAGTACTTC
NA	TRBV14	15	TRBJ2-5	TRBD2	CASSQQRGGQETQYF	TGTGCCAGCAGCCAACAGCGGGGGGGCCAAGAGACCCAGTACTTC
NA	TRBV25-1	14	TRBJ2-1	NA	CASSVGRAYNEQFF	TGTGCCAGCAGTGTAGGGCGGGCCTACAATGAGCAGTTCTTC
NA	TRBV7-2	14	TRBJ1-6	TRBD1	CASSPRGLNSPLHF	TGTGCCAGCAGCCCCAGGGGGCTCAATTCACCCCTCCACTTT
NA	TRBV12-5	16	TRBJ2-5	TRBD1	CASGSRLTGVGETQYF	TGTGCTAGTGGGTCACGCCTTACAGGGGTGGGAGAGACCCAGTACTTC
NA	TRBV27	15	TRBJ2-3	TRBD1	CASSLEDRGPDTQYF	TGTGCCAGCAGTTTAGAGGACAGGGGGCCAGATACGCAGTATTTT
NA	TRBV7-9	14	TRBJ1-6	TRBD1	CASSAGTGGSPLHF	TGTGCCAGCAGCGCCGGGACAGGGGGTTCACCCCTCCACTTT
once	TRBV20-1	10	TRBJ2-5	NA	CSASGSTQYF	TGCAGTGCTAGTGGCAGCACCCAGTACTTC
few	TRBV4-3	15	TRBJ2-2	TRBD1	CASSRQGQGTGELFF	TGCGCCAGCAGCCGTCAGGGACAGGGCACCGGGGAGCTGTTTTTT
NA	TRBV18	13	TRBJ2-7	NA	CASSPPLGYEQYF	TGTGCCAGCTCACCACCTCTGGGCTACGAGCAGTACTTC
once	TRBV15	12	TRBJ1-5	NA	CATSRGGDPPHF	TGTGCCACCAGCAGAGGAGGAGACCCTCCTCATTTT
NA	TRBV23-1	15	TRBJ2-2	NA	CASSHIQGDTGELFF	TGCGCCAGCAGCCATATACAGGGTGACACCGGGGAGCTGTTTTTT
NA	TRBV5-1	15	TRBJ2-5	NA	CASSLAGTHQETQYF	TGCGCCAGCAGCTTGGCCGGGACCCACCAAGAGACCCAGTACTTC